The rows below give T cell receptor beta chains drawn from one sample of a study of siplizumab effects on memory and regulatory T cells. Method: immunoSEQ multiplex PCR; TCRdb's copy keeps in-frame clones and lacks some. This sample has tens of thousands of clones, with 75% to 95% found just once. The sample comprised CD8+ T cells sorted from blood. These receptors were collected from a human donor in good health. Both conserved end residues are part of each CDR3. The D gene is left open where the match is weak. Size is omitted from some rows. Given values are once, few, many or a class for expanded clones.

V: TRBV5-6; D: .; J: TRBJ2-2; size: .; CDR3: CASSLTSTGELFF; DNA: TGTGCCAGCAGCTTAACAAGTACCGGGGAGCTGTTTTTT
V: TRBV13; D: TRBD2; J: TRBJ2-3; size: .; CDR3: CASSETSGGQSTDTQYF; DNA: TGTGCCAGCAGCGAAACTAGCGGGGGGCAGAGCACAGATACGCAGTATTTT
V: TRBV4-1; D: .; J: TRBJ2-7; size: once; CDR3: CASSQEGQTYEQYF; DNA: TGCGCCAGCAGCCAAGAAGGACAGACCTACGAGCAGTACTTC
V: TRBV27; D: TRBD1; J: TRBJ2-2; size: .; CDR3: CASSAPYRGPGELFF; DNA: TGTGCCAGCAGTGCCCCTTACAGGGGTCCCGGGGAGCTGTTTTTT
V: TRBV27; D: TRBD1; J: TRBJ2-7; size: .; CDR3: CASSTPSQGARYEQYF; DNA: TGTGCCAGCAGTACGCCTTCACAGGGGGCGAGATACGAGCAGTACTTC
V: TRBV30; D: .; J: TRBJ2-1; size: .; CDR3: CAWEPSAGVPSYNEQFF; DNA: TGTGCCTGGGAACCTAGCGCGGGCGTCCCCTCCTACAATGAGCAGTTCTTC
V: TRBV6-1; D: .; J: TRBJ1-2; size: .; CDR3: CASSEGSNNYGYTF; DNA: TGTGCCAGCAGTGAAGGGTCGAATAACTATGGCTACACCTTC
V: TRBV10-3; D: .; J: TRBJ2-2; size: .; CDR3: CAITEEWRMNTGELFF; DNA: TGTGCCATCACTGAGGAATGGCGGATGAACACCGGGGAGCTGTTTTTT
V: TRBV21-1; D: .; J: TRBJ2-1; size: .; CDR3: CASLPQFF; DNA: TGTGCCAGCTTACCGCAGTTCTTC
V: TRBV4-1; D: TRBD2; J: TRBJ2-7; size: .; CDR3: CASSRGTSGSSYEQYF; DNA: TGCGCCAGCAGCCGAGGGACTAGCGGGTCCTCCTACGAGCAGTACTTC
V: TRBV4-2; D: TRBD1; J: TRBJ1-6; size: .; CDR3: CASSLPRTGSDSPLHF; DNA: TGTGCCAGCAGCCTACCTAGGACAGGGAGTGACTCACCCCTCCACTTT
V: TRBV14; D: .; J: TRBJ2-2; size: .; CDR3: CASSQDWPGEHRELFF; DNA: TGTGCCAGCAGCCAAGATTGGCCAGGAGAACACCGGGAGCTGTTTTTT
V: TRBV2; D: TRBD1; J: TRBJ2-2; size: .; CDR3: CASGGTGPANTGELFF; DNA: TGTGCCAGCGGAGGGACAGGCCCTGCGAACACCGGGGAGCTGTTTTTT
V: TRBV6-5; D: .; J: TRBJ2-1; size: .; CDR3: CASSYGAAPNEQFF; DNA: TGTGCCAGCAGTTACGGGGCGGCCCCTAATGAGCAGTTCTTC
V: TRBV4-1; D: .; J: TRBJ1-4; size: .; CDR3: CASSQATATNEKLFF; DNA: TGCGCCAGCAGCCAAGCGACAGCAACTAATGAAAAACTGTTTTTT
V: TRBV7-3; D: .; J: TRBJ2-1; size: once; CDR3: CASSLGGFNEQFF; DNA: TGTGCCAGCAGCTTAGGGGGTTTCAATGAGCAGTTCTTC
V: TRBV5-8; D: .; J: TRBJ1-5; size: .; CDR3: CASSSQTTGVHQPQHF; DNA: TGTGCCAGCAGCTCGCAGACCACAGGAGTCCATCAGCCCCAGCATTTT
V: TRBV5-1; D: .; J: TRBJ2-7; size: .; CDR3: CASSLGAATYEQYF; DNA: TGCGCCAGCAGCTTGGGTGCCGCCACCTACGAGCAGTACTTC
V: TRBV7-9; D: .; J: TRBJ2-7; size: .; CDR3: CASSLSWALDEQYF; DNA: TGTGCCAGCAGCTTGTCCTGGGCCCTGGACGAGCAGTACTTC
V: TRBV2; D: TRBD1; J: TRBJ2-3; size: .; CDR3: CACLPGQVEDTQYF; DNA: TGTGCCTGTTTACCGGGACAGGTAGAAGATACGCAGTATTTT
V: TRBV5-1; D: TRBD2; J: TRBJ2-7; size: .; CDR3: CASSLEMASGSSEQYF; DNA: TGCGCCAGCAGCTTGGAGATGGCTAGCGGGAGTTCCGAGCAGTACTTC
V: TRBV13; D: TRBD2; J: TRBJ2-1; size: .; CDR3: CASTIGGAYNEQFF; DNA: TGTGCCAGCACTATCGGGGGGGCCTACAATGAGCAGTTCTTC
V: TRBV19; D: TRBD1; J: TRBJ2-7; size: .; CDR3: CASSIDPDRGRYEQYF; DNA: TGTGCCAGTAGTATCGATCCCGACAGGGGGCGGTACGAGCAGTACTTC
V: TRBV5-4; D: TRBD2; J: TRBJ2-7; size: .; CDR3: CASSLGGLGEQYF; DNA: TGTGCCAGCAGCTTGGGGGGACTAGGCGAGCAGTACTTC
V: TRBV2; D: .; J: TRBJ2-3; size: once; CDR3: CASRDPLREISTDTQYF; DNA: TGTGCCAGCAGGGATCCCCTTCGGGAGATTAGCACAGATACGCAGTATTTT
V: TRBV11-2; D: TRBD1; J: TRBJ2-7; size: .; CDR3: CASSSWGQGYEQYF; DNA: TGTGCCAGCAGCTCTTGGGGACAGGGCTACGAGCAGTACTTC
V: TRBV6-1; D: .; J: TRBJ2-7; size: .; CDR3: CAISQPEGAYEQYF; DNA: TGTGCCATCAGCCAGCCGGAGGGGGCCTACGAGCAGTACTTC
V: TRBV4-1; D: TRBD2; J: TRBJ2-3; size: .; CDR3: CASSQDLLAGVVNTQYF; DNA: TGCGCCAGCAGCCAAGATCTCCTAGCGGGAGTGGTAAATACGCAGTATTTT
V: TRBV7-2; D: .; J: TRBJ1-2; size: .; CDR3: CASSSGIGGYTF; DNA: TGTGCCAGCAGCTCAGGGATTGGGGGCTACACCTTC
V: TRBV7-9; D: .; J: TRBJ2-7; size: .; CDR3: CASSPPGGYEQYF; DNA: TGTGCCAGCAGCCCTCCCGGGGGCTATGAGCAGTACTTC
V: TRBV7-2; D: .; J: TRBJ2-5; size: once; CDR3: CASSSDYYQETQYF; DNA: TGTGCCAGCAGTAGTGATTATTACCAAGAGACCCAGTACTTC
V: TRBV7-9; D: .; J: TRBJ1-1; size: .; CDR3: CASSSKMNTEAFF; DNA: TGTGCCAGCAGCTCTAAAATGAACACTGAAGCTTTCTTT
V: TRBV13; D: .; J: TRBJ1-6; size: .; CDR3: CASSSTLGSSYNSPLHF; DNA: TGTGCCAGCAGCTCCACCCTCGGGAGCTCCTATAATTCACCCCTCCACTTT
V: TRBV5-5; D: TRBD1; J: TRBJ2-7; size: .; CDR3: CASSLGRGPLEQYF; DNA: TGTGCCAGCAGCTTAGGCAGGGGGCCTCTCGAGCAGTACTTC
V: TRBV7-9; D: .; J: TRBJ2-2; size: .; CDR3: CASSSPPQGFNTGELFF; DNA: TGTGCCAGCAGCTCCCCCCCCCAAGGGTTTAACACCGGGGAGCTGTTTTTT
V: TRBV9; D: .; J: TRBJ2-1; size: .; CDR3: CASSVGGGAILYNEQFF; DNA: TGTGCCAGCAGCGTAGGAGGGGGGGCGATCCTCTACAATGAGCAGTTCTTC
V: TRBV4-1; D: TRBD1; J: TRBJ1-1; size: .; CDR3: CASSQKQGAGMNTEAFF; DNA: TGCGCCAGCAGCCAAAAACAGGGGGCCGGGATGAACACTGAAGCTTTCTTT
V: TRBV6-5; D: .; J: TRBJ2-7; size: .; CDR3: CASSFGTGYEQYF; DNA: TGTGCCAGCAGTTTCGGGACTGGTTACGAGCAGTACTTC
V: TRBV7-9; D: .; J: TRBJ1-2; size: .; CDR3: CASSLSTDGYTF; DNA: TGTGCCAGCAGCTTGTCGACAGATGGCTACACCTTC
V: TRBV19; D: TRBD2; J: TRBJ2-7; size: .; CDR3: CASSPSGGFSYEQYF; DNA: TGTGCCAGTAGTCCTAGCGGGGGGTTTTCCTACGAGCAGTACTTC
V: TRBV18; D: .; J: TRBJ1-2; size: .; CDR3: CASSPTTGEVYGYTF; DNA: TGTGCCAGCTCACCTACAACGGGGGAAGTCTATGGCTACACCTTC
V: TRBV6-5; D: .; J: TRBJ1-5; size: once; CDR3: CASSYGSNQPQHF; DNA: TGTGCCAGCAGTTACGGCAGCAATCAGCCCCAGCATTTT
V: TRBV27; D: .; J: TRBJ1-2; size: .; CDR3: CASSPLQWNYGYTF; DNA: TGTGCCAGCAGTCCCCTCCAGTGGAACTATGGCTACACCTTC
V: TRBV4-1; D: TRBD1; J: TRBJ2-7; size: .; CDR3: CASSPGTGDYEQYF; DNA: TGCGCCAGCAGCCCCGGGACAGGGGATTACGAGCAGTACTTC
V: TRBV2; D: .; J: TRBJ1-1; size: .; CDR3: CASSEYGLNTEAFF; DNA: TGTGCCAGCAGTGAATACGGGTTGAACACTGAAGCTTTCTTT
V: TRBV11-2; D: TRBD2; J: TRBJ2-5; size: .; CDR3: CASSFGLAGEQETQYF; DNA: TGTGCCAGCAGCTTCGGACTAGCGGGGGAACAAGAGACCCAGTACTTC
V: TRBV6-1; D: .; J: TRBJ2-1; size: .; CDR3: CASSVGPSYNEQFF; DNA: TGTGCCAGCAGTGTAGGACCGTCATACAATGAGCAGTTCTTC
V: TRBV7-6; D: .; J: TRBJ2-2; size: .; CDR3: CASSLGGITGELFF; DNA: TGTGCCAGCAGCTTAGGAGGGATCACCGGGGAGCTGTTTTTT
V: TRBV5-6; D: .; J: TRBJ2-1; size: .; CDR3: CASSAVRHNEQFF; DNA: TGTGCCAGCAGCGCCGTGCGGCACAATGAGCAGTTCTTC
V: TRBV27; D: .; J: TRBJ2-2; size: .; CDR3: CASSFGFANTGELFF; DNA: TGTGCCAGCAGTTTTGGTTTCGCGAACACCGGGGAGCTGTTTTTT
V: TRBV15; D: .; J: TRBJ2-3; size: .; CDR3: CATRTATTTQYF; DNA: TGTGCCACCCGGACAGCCACCACAACGCAGTATTTT
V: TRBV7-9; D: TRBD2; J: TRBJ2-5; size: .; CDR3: CASSLGPAGDQETQYF; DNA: TGTGCCAGCAGCTTAGGTCCAGCGGGAGACCAAGAGACCCAGTACTTC
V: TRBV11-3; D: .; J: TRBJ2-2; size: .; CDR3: CASSLHPGELFF; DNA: TGTGCCAGCAGCTTACATCCCGGGGAGCTGTTTTTT